Below are 22 T cell receptor beta chains sequenced from a single sample in a study of blood T cell repertoires in COVID-19. Generated by immunoSEQ multiplex PCR, the TCRdb table keeps only in-frame clones and is missing some. The data contain over 150,000 clones, 84% of them seen just once; the ten biggest clones take up approximately 11%. The sequencing input was peripheral blood. These receptors originate from a man between 65 and 85 years old with active or convalescent COVID-19.

CDR3 region: CASSSGGQINQPQHF. The DNA of the CDR3 is TGTGCCAGCAGCTCGGGAGGACAGATCAATCAGCCCCAGCATTTT. The chain joins TRBV5-8 to TRBJ1-5; D perhaps matches TRBD1 (6 bases). The CDR3 is 15 amino acids. Trimming stripped 3 bases from V and 3 bases from J, with 13 bases between. CDR1 and CDR2 from the germline V gene are SGHTS and YDEGEE.

J is TRBJ1-1 and V is TRBV5-8; TRBD1 might be the D (6 bases). Germline V gene data show CDR1 as SGHTS and CDR2 as YDEGEE. This CDR3 is built from 16 residues. Trimming took off 2 bases at V and 0 bases at J, with 14 bases between the two ends. CDR3 nucleotide sequence: TGTGCCAGCAGCTTCCTTCGGACAGATCTGAACACTGAAGCTTTCTTT. Translating it yields CASSFLRTDLNTEAFF.

V usage is TRBV2 and J usage is TRBJ1-4; no clear D gene. Germline V CDR1 and CDR2: SNHLY, FYNNEI. This CDR3 has 15 amino acids. V lost 6 bases to trimming and J lost 3 bases, with 14 bases between them. CDR3 sequence: CASSPAAVANEKLFF. The CDR3 bases are TGTGCCAGCAGCCCTGCGGCTGTCGCTAATGAAAAACTGTTTTTT.

The rearrangement links TRBV2 to TRBJ2-7; 11 positions agree with TRBD1. Germline assignment: CDR1 SNHLY and CDR2 FYNNEI. V trimming: 2 bases; J trimming: 4 bases; junction bases outside the gene matches: 4. This CDR3 is built from 15 residues. The CDR3, as DNA: TGTGCCAGCAGTGAAAGGGACAGGGGGTGGTACGAGCAGTACTTC. It is translated as CASSERDRGWYEQYF.

The chain couples TRBV30 to TRBJ2-1, with 7 positions matching TRBD1. V lost 2 bases to trimming and J lost 9 bases; unmatched junction nucleotides: 4. This CDR3 spans 12 amino acids. Germline CDR1 reads GTSNPN; CDR2 reads SVGIG (reference sequence). The CDR3 loop is CAWSRQGGEQFF. The CDR3 DNA follows: TGTGCCTGGAGTAGACAGGGTGGTGAGCAGTTCTTC.

This clone was seen just once. J is TRBJ1-5 and V is TRBV10-3; 7 positions agree with TRBD1. J lost 7 bases, V lost 2 bases, and 2 bases had no gene match. Germline values: CDR1 ENHRY, CDR2 SYGVKD. The CDR3 runs to 13 residues. The CDR3 sequence: CAISEEGAQPQHF. CDR3 coding DNA: TGTGCCATCAGTGAGGAGGGGGCACAGCCCCAGCATTTT.

This clone has only one observation. V gene TRBV4-3 combines with J gene TRBJ1-2, with TRBD1 as a possible D gene (6 bases). Germline loops: CDR1 LGHNA, CDR2 YSLEER. Trimming removed 2 bases at V and 0 bases at J, with 19 bases between. The CDR3 totals 18 residues. The CDR3 is CASSQRAGVAGANYGYTF. The DNA for the CDR3 is TGCGCCAGCAGCCAACGCGCGGGGGTGGCAGGGGCTAACTATGGCTACACCTTC.

The rearrangement uses TRBV2 and TRBJ2-7; 7 bases agree with TRBD1. The CDR3 extends over 11 amino acids. The germline CDR1 and CDR2 sequences are SNHLY and FYNNEI. J gave up 6 bases and V 6 bases, and 2 bases lay outside the gene matches. Written as DNA, the CDR3 is TGTGCCAGCAGCTACAGGGGCGAGCAGTACTTC. This gives the protein CASSYRGEQYF.

The chain links TRBV27 to TRBJ2-4, with D maybe TRBD1 (5 bases). The germline V gene has CDR1 MNHEY and CDR2 SMNVEV (reference sequence). The CDR3 extends over 14 amino acids. V was clipped by 7 bases and J by 0 bases, with 10 bases between them. The CDR3 spells CASKLTVAKNIQYF. CDR3 coding DNA: TGTGCCAGCAAGCTGACAGTAGCCAAAAACATTCAGTACTTC.

This chain joins TRBV5-1 and TRBJ2-1; D is possibly TRBD1 (6 bases). Trimming pared 7 bases from V and 0 bases from J, leaving 11 bases between. The CDR3 totals 14 residues. Per germline, CDR1 SGHRS and CDR2 YFSETQ. CDR3 sequence: CASAGTRSYNEQFF. As DNA, the CDR3 is TGCGCCAGCGCAGGGACACGCTCCTACAATGAGCAGTTCTTC.

The chain couples TRBV20-1 to TRBJ2-1; D is undetermined. Germline lookup yields CDR1 DFQATT and CDR2 SNEGSKA (reference sequence). Trimming stripped 3 bases from V and 14 bases from J, with 11 bases between. This CDR3 contains 10 residues. The CDR3 loop is CSASSGGEFF. For the CDR3, the DNA is TGCAGTGCTAGTTCCGGCGGCGAGTTCTTC.

The chain employs TRBV7-2 and TRBJ2-7; 13 bases map to TRBD2. The CDR3 sequence is 15 residues long. CDR1 is SGHTA, CDR2 FQGNSA, per germline. V gave up 4 bases and J gave up 3 bases; unmatched junction bases: 3. The CDR3 coding sequence is TGTGCCAGCAGCTCCCGGACTAGCGGGAGCTACGAGCAGTACTTC. Encoded protein: CASSSRTSGSYEQYF.

The chain links TRBV9 to TRBJ1-4, with 8 bases lining up with TRBD1. The V gene's germline CDR1 is SGDLS and CDR2 YYNGEE. With V trimmed by 3 bases and J by 5 bases, 6 bases remained unmatched. The CDR3 has 15 residues. The CDR3 is CASSAGDRINEKLFF. CDR3 bases: TGTGCCAGCAGCGCAGGGGACAGGATAAATGAAAAACTGTTTTTT. The whole variable domain, remainder taken from reference TRBV9 and TRBJ1-4, is DSGVTQTPKHLITATGQRVTLRCSPRSGDLSVYWYQQSLDQGLQFLIQYYNGEERAKGNILERFSAQQFPDLHSELNLSSLELGDSALYFCASSAGDRINEKLFFGSGTQLSVL.

The chain carries TRBV4-3 and TRBJ1-5; the D is unclear. This CDR3 has 14 residues. Trimming shortened V by 1 base and J by 1 base, and 5 bases separated the two germline ends. Germline loops: CDR1 LGHNA, CDR2 YSLEER. The CDR3 DNA reads as TGCGCCAGCAGCCAAGGCCAGAGCAATCAGCCCCAGCATTTT. It yields the protein CASSQGQSNQPQHF.

Points on this clone: Other DNA sequences within the sample encode an identical CDR3. The chain uses TRBV19 and TRBJ1-2; 7 nucleotides align to TRBD1. The CDR3 has 12 amino acids. Germline V gene data show CDR1 as LNHDA and CDR2 as SQIVND (reference sequence). J was trimmed by 4 bases and V by 6 bases; bases with no gene match: 2. CDR3 sequence: CASRDRLYGYTF. Here the CDR3 DNA reads TGTGCCAGTAGGGACAGGCTCTATGGCTACACCTTC.

This chain links TRBV5-1 with TRBJ2-5, with 10 positions matching TRBD2. This CDR3 region has 15 residues. CDR1 and CDR2 (germline): SGHRS, YFSETQ. V lost 1 base and J lost 5; bases outside the gene matches: 5. The CDR3 DNA reads as TGCGCCAGCAGCTTGCAACTAGCGGGGCGGGAGACCCAGTACTTC. Its translation: CASSLQLAGRETQYF.

The V gene is TRBV18, the J gene TRBJ1-1; 7 nucleotides match TRBD1. In germline, CDR1 is KGHSH, CDR2 LQKENI. The CDR3 spans 16 residues. Trimming at V came to 2 bases and at J to 1 base, leaving 7 bases not matched to a gene. For the CDR3, the DNA is TGTGCCAGCTCACCAGCCGAGGGGGCTGGGAACACTGAAGCTTTCTTT. Translated: CASSPAEGAGNTEAFF.

There are a few counts of this clone. The V gene is TRBV18, the J gene TRBJ2-7; 8 bases are a match to TRBD1. CDR1 and CDR2 from the germline V gene are KGHSH and LQKENI. The trim removed 8 bases at V and 4 bases at J, leaving 4 bases unmatched. This CDR3 is built from 12 residues. CDR3 protein: CASGQGRYEQYF. CDR3 in DNA: TGTGCCAGCGGACAGGGCAGGTACGAGCAGTACTTC.

This clone has just a few counts. The chain has TRBV4-1 and TRBJ2-2, with D possibly TRBD1 on 6 matching bases. The V end was cut by 2 bases, the J end by 1 base, with 8 bases between. Germline CDR1 and CDR2: MGHRA and YSYEKL. The CDR3 consists of 15 residues. The CDR3 here is CASSQTGRNTGELFF. DNA for the CDR3: TGCGCCAGCAGCCAAACAGGGCGGAACACCGGGGAGCTGTTTTTT.

The J gene is TRBJ1-6, the V gene TRBV30; D possibly corresponds to TRBD1 (5 bases). The CDR3 totals 13 residues. Trimming removed 0 bases at V and 6 bases at J, with 6 bases between. The germline CDR1 and CDR2 sequences are GTSNPN and SVGIG (reference sequence). CDR3 sequence (DNA): TGTGCCTGGAGTGTTCAGGGTAATTCACCCCTCCACTTT. Protein product: CAWSVQGNSPLHF.

The genes are TRBV19 and TRBJ2-7, with D maybe TRBD1 (6 bases). The germline gives CDR1 LNHDA, CDR2 SQIVND (reference sequence). This CDR3 has 15 amino acids. The V end was cut by 2 bases, the J end by 7 bases, with 18 bases between. CDR3: CASSITQGTWREQYF. The CDR3 DNA sequence: TGTGCCAGTAGTATAACCCAGGGGACGTGGAGAGAGCAGTACTTC. Full variable domain (outside the CDR3, taken from reference TRBV19 and TRBJ2-7): DGGITQSPKYLFRKEGQNVTLSCEQNLNHDAMYWYRQDPGQGLRLIYYSQIVNDFQKGDIAEGYSVSREKKESFPLTVTSAQKNPTAFYLCASSITQGTWREQYFGPGTRLTVT.

In DNA, the CDR3 is TGTGCCAGCAGCTCTGGACAGGGTGCTGGCTACACCTTC. This encodes CASSSGQGAGYTF. The chain recombines TRBV5-4 with TRBJ1-2; 8 positions match TRBD1. V shed 3 bases and J 7 bases; nucleotides not matched to a gene: 5. Germline V gene lookup returns CDR1 SGHNT and CDR2 YYREEE (reference sequence). This CDR3 spans 13 amino acids.